These 21 T cell receptor delta chains came from one sample sequenced in a study of γδ T cells in repeated Plasmodium falciparum infection. TCRdb reprocessed the multiplex PCR reads using CATT. The sample lists 75,000 to 95,000 delta-chain clones, over 0.75% occurring once. Flow sorting of PBMC yielded separate Vgamma9/Vdelta2+ and Vdelta2-negative gammadelta T cell populations for bulk repertoire analysis. Sequencing was done on a sample of gamma-delta T cells from blood. The receptors shown here come from a pool of human donors (malaria-infected and uninfected, not separated).

This clone was recorded many times. TCRdb assigns this DNA the protein of a much larger clone, which departs from its translation at residue 6; this likely reflects a read error, and the protein shown comes from translating the DNA. The rearrangement uses TRDV1 and TRDJ1; the match to TRDD3 covers 10 bases. The J segment lost 2 bases and the V segment lost 8 bases, leaving 20 bases of the junction unmatched. In germline, CDR1 is TSWWSYY, CDR2 QGS. This CDR3 has 19 residues. The CDR3 bases are TGTGCTCTTACCATTGCCCATGGTTATTTACTGGGGGATACCGATAAACTCATCTTT. Its translation is CALTIAHGYLLGDTDKLIF.

This clone was found a few times. Given a far larger clone just one base away, this is likely a sequencing read error. The sample carries other DNA sequences with the same CDR3. The chain couples TRDV1 to TRDJ1; 13 bases match TRDD3. The J gene was missing in TCRdb and was found by matching the end of the DNA to germline. Germline V gives CDR1 TSWWSYY, CDR2 QGS. The CDR3 consists of 25 residues. The trim removed 0 bases at V and 2 bases at J, leaving 27 bases unmatched. In nucleotides, the CDR3 is TGTGCTCTTGGGGAACTTTGGTCCTCCTACGTAGGGCAGGCGTACTGGGGGATACGGACCGATAAACTCATCTTT. The encoded protein is CALGELWSSYVGQAYWGIRTDKLIF.

This clone appeared many times. The protein TCRdb gives is from a much larger clone and does not agree with this DNA's translation at residue 3, likely a read error; the protein shown here comes from the DNA. The chain uses TRDV2 and TRDJ1; TRDD3 matches at 13 bases. TCRdb gives no J gene; it was assigned here by matching the DNA to germline. Looked up from germline, CDR1 is GEAIGNYY and CDR2 is EKD. The CDR3 runs 16 residues. CDR3 residues: CAYDTVTGGYADKLIF. DNA of the CDR3: TGTGCCTATGACACCGTTACTGGGGGATACGCCGATAAACTCATCTTT.

As for this clone: TCRdb records a much larger clone's protein for this DNA, with a difference at residue 9 that likely arises from a read error; the protein given is the translation of the DNA. The chain links TRDV1 to TRDJ1; D is possibly TRDD2 or TRDD3 (5 bases each). Germline V gene data show CDR1 as TSWWSYY and CDR2 as QGS. The CDR3 length is 22 residues. The V end was cut by 3 bases, the J end by 0 bases, with 32 bases between. The CDR3 DNA follows: TGTGCTCTTGGGGATCTTCCCAGAGGGGACCGTACATCGTTAACTTACACCGATAAACTCATCTTT. Its translation is CALGDLPRGDRTSLTYTDKLIF.

Regarding this clone: TCRdb assigns this DNA the protein of a much larger clone, which departs from its translation at residue 4; this likely reflects a read error, and the protein shown comes from translating the DNA. The chain recombines TRDV2 with TRDJ1, with 10 bases fitting TRDD3. Germline CDR1 reads GEAIGNYY; CDR2 reads EKD. This CDR3 has 18 amino acids. The CDR3 is CACNTVGGGYGVSDKLIF. The CDR3 DNA reads as TGTGCCTGTAACACCGTCGGCGGGGGATACGGTGTTTCCGATAAACTCATCTTT.

A note on this clone: It is likely a read error: a sequence one base away is far more abundant. This sample also contains other DNA sequences that code for the same CDR3. The chain uses TRDV2 and TRDJ3, with a tentative D call TRDD3 (5 bases). TCRdb offers no J gene call, so here the DNA was matched to germline to obtain one. CDR1 and CDR2 from the germline V gene are GEAIGNYY and EKD. The CDR3 runs to 16 residues. This CDR3 is CACDTRDSWDTRQMFF. DNA of the CDR3: TGTGCCTGCGACACTCGGGATTCCTGGGACACCCGACAGATGTTTTTC.

Worth noting for this clone: This DNA translates differently at residue 3 from the TCRdb protein, which is that of a much larger clone; a read error is likely, and the protein shown is the DNA's own translation. V is TRDV1 and J is TRDJ1; 12 bases are a match to TRDD3. The J gene was not available in TCRdb and was assigned here by matching the DNA to germline segments. Germline CDR1 TSWWSYY, CDR2 QGS. The CDR3 covers 20 residues. The CDR3 DNA reads TGTGCTCCTGGGGAACTCCCCTGGGGGATACGCGGCGTCCCGGCGGATAAACTCATCTTT. Protein product: CAPGELPWGIRGVPADKLIF.

This clone has only a few counts. Since a far larger clone is one base different, this is likely a read error. This sample also contains other DNA sequences that code for the same CDR3. V gene TRDV2 combines with J gene TRDJ3, with 9 bases matching TRDD3. Since TCRdb gives no J gene, matching the DNA to germline was used here to assign it. The germline CDR1 and CDR2 sequences are GEAIGNYY and EKD. The length of the CDR3 is 19 residues. Here the CDR3 DNA reads TGTGCCTGTGACACCCTACTGGGGGAGAGCTCCTGGGACACCCGGCAGATGTTTTTC. It is translated as CACDTLLGESSWDTRQMFF.

This clone occurred a few times. This DNA's translation differs at residue 8 from TCRdb's protein, which comes from a much larger clone; a read error is likely, and the protein shown is translated from the DNA. V usage is TRDV1 and J usage is TRDJ1; TRDD3 aligns across 7 bases. Germline V gene data show CDR1 as TSWWSYY and CDR2 as QGS. V shed 3 bases, J shed 3 bases, and the junction held 13 bases outside the gene matches. This CDR3 contains 17 residues. CDR3: CALGDPTHYGIPDKLIF. The CDR3 DNA follows: TGTGCTCTTGGGGATCCGACCCACTACGGGATACCCGATAAACTCATCTTT.

In its sample, this clone was seen a few times. TCRdb assigns this DNA the protein of a much larger clone, which departs from its translation at residue 8; this likely reflects a read error, and the protein shown comes from translating the DNA. The chain has TRDV2 and TRDJ1; TRDD3 aligns across 7 bases. TCRdb is silent on the J gene; assignment here came from matching the DNA to germline. Germline-derived CDR1 and CDR2 are GEAIGNYY and EKD. J was trimmed by 0 bases and V by 3 bases; bases with no gene match: 15. This CDR3 spans 18 amino acids. The DNA for the CDR3 is TGTGCCTGTGACCCTTTGACTGAGGGATACTCTGACACCGATAAACTCATCTTT. As protein: CACDPLTEGYSDTDKLIF.

A note on this clone: TCRdb records a much larger clone's protein for this DNA, with a difference at residue 15 that likely arises from a read error; the protein given is the translation of the DNA. The chain is built from TRDV2 and TRDJ1; 8 nucleotides match TRDD3. No J gene was available from TCRdb, and it was assigned here by a germline match of the DNA. The CDR3 length is 18 residues. Germline V gene lookup returns CDR1 GEAIGNYY and CDR2 EKD. The chain's CDR3 is CACDTVLGGARYTDRLIF. CDR3 DNA sequence: TGTGCCTGTGACACAGTACTGGGGGGGGCCCGGTACACCGATAGACTCATCTTT.

On this clone itself: The mismatch at residue 9 between this DNA's translation and the TCRdb protein of a much larger clone likely reflects a read error; the protein shown is translated from the DNA. This rearrangement joins TRDV2 to TRDJ1; TRDD3 might be the D (6 bases). As TCRdb names no J gene, one was assigned here on the basis of a DNA match to germline. In germline, CDR1 is GEAIGNYY, CDR2 EKD. Between the trimmed V and J ends, which lost 3 bases and 6 bases, there was a span of 13 bases. The CDR3 is 13 amino acids. The CDR3 region has the DNA TGTGCCTGTGACTTCCTCCGGGATAATAAACTCATCTTT. Its translation is CACDFLRDNKLIF.

This clone was counted between two and nine times. TCRdb shows a much larger clone's protein in place of this DNA's translation, and the two differ at residue 12, likely through a read error; the protein shown is translated from the DNA. J is TRDJ1 and V is TRDV1; 9 bases fit TRDD3. With 8 bases clipped from V and 1 base from J, the junction kept 20 bases outside the gene matches. CDR3 length equals 19 residues. Germline loops: CDR1 TSWWSYY, CDR2 QGS. The CDR3 DNA reads TGTGCTCTTTCCCTGAGGCCCTCTTACTGGGGGACAGGCACCGATAAACTCATCTTT. Translation: CALSLRPSYWGTGTDKLIF.

This clone has just a few counts. This DNA translates differently at residue 14 from the TCRdb protein, which is that of a much larger clone; a read error is likely, and the protein shown is the DNA's own translation. The V and J genes are TRDV1 and TRDJ1; 11 nucleotides align to TRDD3. TCRdb records no J gene; here it was assigned by comparing the DNA to germline. CDR1 is TSWWSYY and CDR2 is QGS in the germline V gene. The CDR3 length is 23 residues. Germline trimming cut 1 base from V and 9 bases from J; bases unmatched to any gene: 31. Here the CDR3 reads CALGERGASYTYAALGDTRELIF. The CDR3 nucleotides are TGTGCTCTTGGGGAACGGGGGGCTTCCTACACCTACGCGGCCCTGGGGGATACAAGGGAACTCATCTTT.

This clone came up a few times. TCRdb's protein, taken from a much larger clone, differs from this DNA's translation at residue 7, likely owing to a read error; the protein displayed comes from the DNA. The rearrangement links TRDV1 to TRDJ1, with D perhaps matching TRDD3 (6 bases). Germline V gene sequence: CDR1 TSWWSYY, CDR2 QGS. V lost 5 bases and J 8 bases, leaving 30 bases between the germline ends. There are 18 residues in the CDR3. DNA of the CDR3: TGTGCTCTTGGGTACCTTTCTAGGGATAAGGGGTATTGGGGCAAACTCATCTTT. Amino acids: CALGYLSRDKGYWGKLIF.

This clone was picked up a small number of times. This likely reflects a read error, since a far larger clone is one base away. Other DNA sequences in this sample translate to the same CDR3. The J gene is TRDJ1, the V gene TRDV1; TRDD3 agrees at 11 bases. TCRdb offers no J gene call, so here the DNA was matched to germline to obtain one. Trimming removed 5 bases from V and 2 bases from J; junction bases left unmatched: 22. CDR1 TSWWSYY and CDR2 QGS come from the germline V gene. This CDR3 is 21 amino acids long. CDR3: CALGTDPGLRYWGIRTDKLIF. DNA of the CDR3: TGTGCTCTTGGGACCGACCCGGGCCTGCGTTACTGGGGGATAAGGACCGATAAACTCATCTTT.

Details on this clone: A read error likely explains this, since a far larger clone differs by one base. The same CDR3 is also encoded by other DNA sequences in this sample. CDR3 DNA sequence: TGTGCCTGTGACACGGAGTACTGGGGGATACACTTGGGCACCGATAAACTCATCTTT. It yields the protein CACDTEYWGIHLGTDKLIF. V usage is TRDV2 and J usage is TRDJ1, with TRDD3 identical over 12 bases. No J gene was available from TCRdb, and it was assigned here by a germline match of the DNA. CDR1 is GEAIGNYY and CDR2 is EKD in the germline V gene. The V segment lost 1 base and the J segment 1 base; nucleotides outside the gene matches: 12. The CDR3 sequence is 19 residues long.

Worth noting for this clone: A read error is likely here: a far larger clone is one base away. The same CDR3 also results from other DNA sequences found in this sample. The V gene corresponds to TRDV2; no J gene was called; the table's D call TRDD3 went unverified against the DNA. CDR1 and CDR2 from the germline V gene are GEAIGNYY and EKD. This CDR3 spans 18 amino acids. The CDR3 spells CACDTLNLGDLGADKLIF. CDR3 nucleotide sequence: TGTGCCTGTGACACCCTAAATCTGGGGGATTTAGGGGCCGATAAGCTCATCTTT.

This clone was seen at least ten times. The V call is TRDV1, the J call TRDJ1, with D tentatively TRDD3 (6 bases). This CDR3 has 22 residues. Germline CDR1 TSWWSYY, CDR2 QGS. Trimming removed 0 bases at V and 0 bases at J, with 29 bases between. CDR3 bases: TGTGCTCTTGGGGAACTAGCCAGCGGACTGGGAAGACACACTACGAACACCGATAAACTCATCTTT. It specifies CALGELASGLGRHTTNTDKLIF.

To note about this clone: Translating this DNA gives a protein that differs at residue 3 from the TCRdb one, which belongs to a much larger clone; a read error is likely, and the protein shown is this translation. Here the CDR3 reads CAYDTLWGPHTDKLIF. In nucleotides, the CDR3 is TGTGCCTATGACACACTCTGGGGGCCACACACCGATAAACTCATCTTT. This chain connects TRDV2 to TRDJ1; TRDD3 matches at 7 bases. TCRdb lists no J gene, so it was determined here by aligning the DNA to germline. Germline V gives CDR1 GEAIGNYY, CDR2 EKD. The length of the CDR3 is 16 residues.

This clone was picked up many times. The translation of this DNA and the TCRdb protein of a much larger clone differ at residue 9, probably owing to a read error; the protein shown here is translated from the DNA. The J gene is TRDJ1, the V gene TRDV1; 11 bases line up with TRDD3. CDR3 length: 14 residues. Unmatched junction bases numbered 7, after V lost 9 bases and J lost 4 bases. In germline, CDR1 is TSWWSYY, CDR2 QGS. DNA of the CDR3: TGTGCTCTCCTGGGGGATACCGGCGTCGATAAACTCATCTTT. Amino acids: CALLGDTGVDKLIF.